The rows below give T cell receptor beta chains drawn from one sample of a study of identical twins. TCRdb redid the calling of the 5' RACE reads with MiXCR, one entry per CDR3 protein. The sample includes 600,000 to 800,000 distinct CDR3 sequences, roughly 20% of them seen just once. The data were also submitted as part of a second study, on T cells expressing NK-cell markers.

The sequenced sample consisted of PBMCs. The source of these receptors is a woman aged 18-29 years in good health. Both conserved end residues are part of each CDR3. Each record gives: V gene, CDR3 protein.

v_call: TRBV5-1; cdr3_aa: CASSSTATVTDTQYF
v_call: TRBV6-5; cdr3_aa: CASSYWVASGFPDTQYF
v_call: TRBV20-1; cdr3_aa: CSATGANEKLFF
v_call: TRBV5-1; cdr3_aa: CASSLSSGGYEQYF
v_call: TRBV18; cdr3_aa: CASSPLRGVEAFF
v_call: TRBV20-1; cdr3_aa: CSARDEQGPFYEQYF
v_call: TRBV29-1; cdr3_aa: CSVEDTQYF
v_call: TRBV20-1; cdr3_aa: CSARDPQTTDTQYF
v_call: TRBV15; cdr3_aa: CATSRGWTSGSNEQFF
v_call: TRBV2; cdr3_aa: CASVDIPYEQYF
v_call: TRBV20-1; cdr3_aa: CSARVEGTGEQYF
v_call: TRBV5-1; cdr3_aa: CASSFQDHSTDTQYF
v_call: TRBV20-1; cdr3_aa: CSASSYGYTF
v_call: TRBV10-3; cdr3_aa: CAIREGAAGPTDTQYF
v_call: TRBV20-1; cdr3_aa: CSAQTLAGDYNEQFF
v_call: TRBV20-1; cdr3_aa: CSARREGSTDTQYF
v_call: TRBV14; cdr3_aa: CASSVGTTIGETQYF
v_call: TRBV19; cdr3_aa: CASSPRGGNNEQFF
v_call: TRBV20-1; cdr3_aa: CSATGTVTDTQYF
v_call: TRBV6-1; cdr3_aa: CASRGGQVHEQYF
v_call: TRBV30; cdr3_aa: CAWSVWYEQYF
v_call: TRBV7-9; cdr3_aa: CASNPQGFYNEQFF
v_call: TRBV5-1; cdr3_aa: CASSTTAGSYNEQFF
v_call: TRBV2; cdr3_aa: CASRTFEAFF
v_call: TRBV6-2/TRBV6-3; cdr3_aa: CASSSDRGRSDTQYF
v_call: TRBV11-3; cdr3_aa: CASSYQGHSTEAFF
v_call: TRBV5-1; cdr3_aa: CASSLDSGSDEQYF
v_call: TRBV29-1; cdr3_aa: CSAQTSGGPNEQFF
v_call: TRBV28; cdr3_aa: CASSHPDRGQETQYF
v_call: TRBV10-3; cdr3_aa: CAISGSGQGYEQYF
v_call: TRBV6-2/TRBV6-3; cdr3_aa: CASSYFRDSSYEQYF
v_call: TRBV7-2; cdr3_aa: CASSQRPLYEQYF
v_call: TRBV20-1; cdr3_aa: CSARGPYNEKLFF
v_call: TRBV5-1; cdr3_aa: CASSEFPVSSYNEQFF
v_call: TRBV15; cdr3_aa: CATSRDLATEAFF